This TCR beta chain was observed in a study of blood T cell repertoires in COVID-19. Overall study context: Spain, Italy and the United States supplied samples that represented acute and convalescent COVID-19. Nucleic acid was either cDNA or gDNA, and it came from T cells, B-cell-depleted T cells, or PBMCs.

This clone was recorded only once. This CDR3 is 15 amino acids long. Per germline, CDR1 SEHNR and CDR2 FQNEAQ (reference sequence). The J segment lost 9 bases and the V segment lost 5 bases, leaving 9 bases of the junction unmatched. As originally analysed: Reference gene primer amplification gave estimated nucleated cell counts. Data came from immunoSEQ multiplex PCR; TCRdb stores just in-frame clones and leaves some out. V, J and clone size are taken as reported in that table, and D and trimming were inferred from the DNA itself. Among 150,000 to 200,000 clones listed, around 80% were seen once. Sequences were obtained from peripheral blood. This clonotype was sampled from a woman of 80 years or more with acute or convalescent COVID-19. The V gene is TRBV7-9, the J gene TRBJ2-1; TRBD1 aligns across 11 bases. The CDR3 reads CASSAWDRGYGEQFF. DNA for the CDR3: TGTGCCAGCAGCGCATGGGACAGGGGGTATGGTGAGCAGTTCTTC. The entire variable domain, with the rest obtained from reference TRBV7-9 and TRBJ2-1, is as follows: DTGVSQNPRHKITKRGQNVTFRCDPISEHNRLYWYRQTLGQGPEFLTYFQNEAQLEKSRLLSDRFSAERPKGSFSTLEIQRTEQGDSAMYLCASSAWDRGYGEQFFGPGTRLTVL.